Included here is one TCR beta chain sequence, with context. The antigen remains undetermined. These data originate in a study of OX40 agonist ivuxolimab in advanced cancers. As for the study in general: Patients were dosed with the agonistic anti-OX40 (CD134) antibody ivuxolimab. People who had prior anti-PD-1, anti-PD-L1 or anti-CTLA-4 therapy could take part, and under 45% had some.

With 3 bases removed from V and 7 bases from J, the gap between germline ends came to 18 bases. The CDR3 is 16 residues long. Germline V gene data show CDR1 as LNHDA and CDR2 as SQIVND (reference sequence). Study-level findings and limits: CD8+ T cells (on average) carried more expanded clones than CD4+ T cells.

Clones were read by immunoSEQ multiplex PCR, and TCRdb kept only the in-frame ones, dropping some. In the table there are about 100,000 clones, 90% of which are singletons. The gene calls are TRBV19 and TRBJ1-4; maybe TRBD1 (6 bases). The sequence was collected from an adult with an advanced solid tumor such as melanoma, head and neck, liver or kidney cancer. This material consisted of CD4+ or CD8+ T cells sorted from blood, taken in a trial of the OX40 agonist ivuxolimab. The CDR3 protein is CASSIRATGAGEKLFF. CDR3 coding DNA: TGTGCCAGTAGTATCCGCGCCACGGGGGCCGGTGAAAAACTGTTTTTT.